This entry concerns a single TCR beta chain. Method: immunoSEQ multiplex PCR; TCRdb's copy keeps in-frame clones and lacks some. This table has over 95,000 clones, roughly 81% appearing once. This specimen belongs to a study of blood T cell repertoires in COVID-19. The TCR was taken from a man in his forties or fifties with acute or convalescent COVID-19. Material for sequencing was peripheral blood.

In DNA form, the CDR3 reads TGTGCCAGCAGCTTTGCTATGACTAGCGAACACTACAATGAGCAGTTCTTC. This translates into CASSFAMTSEHYNEQFF. The chain employs TRBV7-9 and TRBJ2-1; 8 nucleotides agree with TRBD2. V was pared by 3 bases and J by 3 bases, with 10 bases of the junction left unmatched. There are 17 residues in the CDR3. The germline V gene has CDR1 SEHNR and CDR2 FQNEAQ (reference sequence).